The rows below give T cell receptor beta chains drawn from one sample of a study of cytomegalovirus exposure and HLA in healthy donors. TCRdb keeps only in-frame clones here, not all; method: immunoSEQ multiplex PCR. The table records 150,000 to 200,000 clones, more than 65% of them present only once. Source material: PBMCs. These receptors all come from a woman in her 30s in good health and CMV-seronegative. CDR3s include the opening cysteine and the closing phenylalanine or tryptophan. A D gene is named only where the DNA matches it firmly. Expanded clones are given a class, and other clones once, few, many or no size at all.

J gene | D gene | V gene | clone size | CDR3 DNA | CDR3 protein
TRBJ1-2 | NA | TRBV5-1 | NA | TGCGCCAGCAGAGTGGGCGCTAACTATGGCTACACCTTC | CASRVGANYGYTF
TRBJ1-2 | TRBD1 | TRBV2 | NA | TGTGCCAGCAGGGAAATGACAGGGGGAGGCGGCTACACCTTC | CASREMTGGGGYTF
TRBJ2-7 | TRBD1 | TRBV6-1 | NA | TGTGCCAGCAGTAATACAGGGGAGCCCTACGAGCAGTACTTC | CASSNTGEPYEQYF
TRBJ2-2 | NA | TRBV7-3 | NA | TGTGCCAGCAGCTTATATGGTAGCTTCTCTTCGTACACCGGGGAGCTGTTTTTT | CASSLYGSFSSYTGELFF
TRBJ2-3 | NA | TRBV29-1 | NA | TGCAGCGTTGAACAGGCAGACAAAAGCACAGATACGCAGTATTTT | CSVEQADKSTDTQYF
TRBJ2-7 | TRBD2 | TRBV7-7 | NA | TGTGCCAGCAGCTTAGGCGGGGGCTCCTACGAGCAGTACTTC | CASSLGGGSYEQYF
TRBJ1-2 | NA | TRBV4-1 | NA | TGCGCCAGCAGCCAGGCCACCAGGGGTTTAAACTATGGCTACACCTTC | CASSQATRGLNYGYTF
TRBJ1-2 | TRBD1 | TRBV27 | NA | TGTGCCAGCAGTAGTTTCACCGGAGACAGGGCTGATGGCTACACCTTC | CASSSFTGDRADGYTF
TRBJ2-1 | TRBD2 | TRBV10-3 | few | TGTGCCATCAGTGCGACTAGCGGGAGCTACAATGAGCAGTTCTTC | CAISATSGSYNEQFF
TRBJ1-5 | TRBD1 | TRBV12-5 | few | TGTGCTAGTGGTTTGGTCAGGACAGGGGTTCAGCCCCAGCATTTT | CASGLVRTGVQPQHF
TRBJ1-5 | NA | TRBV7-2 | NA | TGTGCCAGCAGCCCAAGTGACAGCTATAGCAATCAGCCCCAGCATTTT | CASSPSDSYSNQPQHF
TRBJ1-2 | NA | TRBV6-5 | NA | TGTGCCAGCAGTTACTCGACCAGCGTTGGCTACACCTTC | CASSYSTSVGYTF
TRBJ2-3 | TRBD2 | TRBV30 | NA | TGTGCCTGGGCGGGAGGGGCAGATACGCAGTATTTT | CAWAGGADTQYF